These T cell receptor beta chains were read from a single sample in a study of Ad26.COV2.S vaccination and SARS-CoV-2 variants. TCRdb's copy holds only in-frame clones and misses some; the assay was immunoSEQ multiplex PCR. In the table there are about 350,000 clones, 65% to 90% of which are singletons. The sequencing here drew on peripheral blood, taken in a trial of Ad26.COV2.S vaccine versus placebo. The source is a person aged 18-65 years who received the Ad26.COV2.S COVID-19 vaccine or a placebo. The CDR3 runs from the conserved cysteine through the conserved F or W. Fields, in order: J gene, D gene, V gene, clone size, CDR3 length, CDR3 DNA, CDR3 protein. D genes are given only for firm matches. The listing skips clone size in some rows; elsewhere it reads once, few, many or a size class.

TRBJ2-2	.	TRBV7-9	.	13	TGTGCCAGCAGCTCCCCGGGATTACGGGAGCTGTTTTTT	CASSSPGLRELFF
TRBJ2-6	TRBD1	TRBV18	.	15	TGTGCCAGCTCACCGGACAGGGCTGGGGCCAACGTCCTGACTTTC	CASSPDRAGANVLTF
TRBJ2-5	.	TRBV6-4	.	12	TGTGCCAGCAGTGACTCGATAGAGACCCAGTACTTC	CASSDSIETQYF
TRBJ1-1	TRBD1	TRBV29-1	.	15	TGCAGCGCCGCGACGGGACAGACCATGAACACTGAAGCTTTCTTT	CSAATGQTMNTEAFF
TRBJ1-1	.	TRBV6-6	.	14	TGTGCCAGCACTTTTGGCGGGCTGGGGACTGAAGCTTTCTTT	CASTFGGLGTEAFF
TRBJ1-3	TRBD1	TRBV7-2	once	15	TGTGCCAGCAGCACCGGACAGGGGTATTTTAACACCATATATTTT	CASSTGQGYFNTIYF
TRBJ2-5	.	TRBV5-6	.	17	TGTGCCAGCAGCTTGAGAACCCACCGGGACACCAAAGAGACCCAGTACTTC	CASSLRTHRDTKETQYF
TRBJ1-1	TRBD1	TRBV7-9	.	13	TGTGCCAGCGGCCGACAGGGGGGCACTGAAGCTTTCTTT	CASGRQGGTEAFF
TRBJ1-3	.	TRBV5-1	.	16	TGCGCCAGCAGCTATGGAGGCGGAAGCTCTGGAAACACCATATATTTT	CASSYGGGSSGNTIYF
TRBJ2-4	.	TRBV1	.	17	TGCACCAGCAGCCGGGCCAACCGAGAGCTAGCCAAAAACATTCAGTACTTC	CTSSRANRELAKNIQYF
TRBJ2-1	.	TRBV4-1	.	16	TGCGCCAGCAGCGCTCCTCCCTCGGGCCGGGAAGATGAGCAGTTCTTC	CASSAPPSGREDEQFF
TRBJ2-7	.	TRBV9	.	15	TGTGCCAGCAGCGCTGGTGGGGGCACGGCCTACGAGCAGTACTTC	CASSAGGGTAYEQYF
TRBJ2-2	.	TRBV5-1	.	15	TGCGCCAGCAGCTTGGCCGGGCTAGGAACCGGGGAGCTGTTTTTT	CASSLAGLGTGELFF
TRBJ1-2	.	TRBV11-1	.	14	TGTGCCAGCAGCTTAGGGGGGGCCGCCTATGGCTACACCTTC	CASSLGGAAYGYTF
TRBJ2-7	.	TRBV7-2	.	15	TGTGCCAGCAGCTCAGGGGCGGGACATATCGACGAGCAGTACTTC	CASSSGAGHIDEQYF
TRBJ1-1	.	TRBV12-3/TRBV12-4	.	13	TGTGCCAGCATTTCGGATCGGGGGGCTGAAGCTTTCTTT	CASISDRGAEAFF
TRBJ1-2	.	TRBV5-1	.	14	TGCGCCAGCAGCTTGGACGGGGGCGGCTATGGCTACACCTTC	CASSLDGGGYGYTF
TRBJ1-2	.	TRBV28	.	14	TGTGCCAGCAGTTTCGATAAGGTGGGATATGGCTACACCTTC	CASSFDKVGYGYTF
TRBJ2-7	TRBD2	TRBV20-1	.	11	TGCAGTGCCCCGGGGGGGTACGAGCAGTACTTC	CSAPGGYEQYF
TRBJ1-1	.	TRBV12-1	.	15	TGTGCCAGCAGCTTTGGCCGCCCGAGGGGGGGCGAAGCTTTCTTT	CASSFGRPRGGEAFF
TRBJ1-2	.	TRBV3-1/TRBV3-2	.	16	TGTGCCAGCAGCCAAGATCGGAGGGAAGGGCGCTATGGCTACACCTTC	CASSQDRREGRYGYTF
TRBJ1-5	.	TRBV24-1	once	15	TGTGCCACCAGTGACCACAGGGAAGGAAATCAGCCCCAGCATTTT	CATSDHREGNQPQHF
TRBJ2-1	.	TRBV7-9	.	14	TGTGCCAGCAGCTTAGATCTGGCGGATAATGAGCAGTTCTTC	CASSLDLADNEQFF
TRBJ2-4	TRBD2	TRBV7-2	.	17	TGTGCCAGCAGCTTAGCTCCTAGCGGGGGGGCCGCAAACATTCAGTACTTC	CASSLAPSGGAANIQYF
TRBJ2-1	TRBD2	TRBV19	.	16	TGTGCCAGTAGTCCCCAACTAGCGGGAGGCTACAATGAGCAGTTCTTC	CASSPQLAGGYNEQFF
TRBJ1-1	.	TRBV29-1	.	12	TGCAGCGCCAGAAGACGGACGGAGGGAGCTTTCTTT	CSARRRTEGAFF
TRBJ1-3	.	TRBV9	.	16	TGTGCCAGCAGCGTAGGGATCAGCAACTCCGGAAACACCATATATTTT	CASSVGISNSGNTIYF
TRBJ1-4	.	TRBV6-2/TRBV6-3	.	14	TGTGCCAGCAGTTACTCCGGTGCCAATGAAAAACTGTTTTTT	CASSYSGANEKLFF
TRBJ2-1	.	TRBV24-1	.	15	TGTGCCACCAGTGTCCAGGGTGGCCGCTACAATGAGCAGTTCTTC	CATSVQGGRYNEQFF
TRBJ1-1	.	TRBV4-1	.	17	TGCGCCAGCAGCCAAGATGGGGGGACCTCGAGGAACACTGAAGCTTTCTTT	CASSQDGGTSRNTEAFF
TRBJ2-5	TRBD2	TRBV4-1	many	18	TGCGCCAGCAGCCAAGATGGGGGTGGTAGCGGGAGTACAGAGACCCAGTACTTC	CASSQDGGGSGSTETQYF
TRBJ2-2	.	TRBV1	.	15	TGCACCAGCAGCCAAGTCGGGGGGTTGAAGGGGGAGCTGTTTTTT	CTSSQVGGLKGELFF
TRBJ2-3	TRBD1	TRBV25-1	.	12	TGTGCCAGCGGGACAGGCACAGATACGCAGTATTTT	CASGTGTDTQYF
TRBJ2-7	TRBD1	TRBV6-2/TRBV6-3	.	15	TGTGCCAGCAGTTACCACAGGGGGCGTGCCCACGAGCAGTACTTC	CASSYHRGRAHEQYF
TRBJ2-1	.	TRBV4-3	.	14	TGCGCCAGCAGCCAAGACGCGCTAGCGAGTGAGCAGTTCTTC	CASSQDALASEQFF
TRBJ1-4	TRBD1	TRBV6-5	.	14	TGTGCCAGTGCCGACAGGGAGACGAATGAAAAACTGTTTTTT	CASADRETNEKLFF
TRBJ1-4	.	TRBV18	.	14	TGTGCCAGCTCACCACAGGGGAATTATGAAAAACTGTTTTTT	CASSPQGNYEKLFF
TRBJ2-5	TRBD1	TRBV5-1	.	13	TGCGCCAGCAGAGAGGGGGCTGGGGAGACCCAGTACTTC	CASREGAGETQYF
TRBJ2-7	TRBD2	TRBV10-3	.	13	TGTGCCATCAGTGTGGGGCGGGAGAACGAGCAGTACTTC	CAISVGRENEQYF
TRBJ1-1	TRBD1	TRBV19	.	12	TGTGCCAGTAAGGGGGCCGCGACTGAAGCTTTCTTT	CASKGAATEAFF
TRBJ2-1	.	TRBV11-2	.	12	TGTGCCAGCAGCTTAGATCGGAATGAGCAGTTCTTC	CASSLDRNEQFF
TRBJ2-1	TRBD2	TRBV11-3	.	16	TGTGCCAGCAGCTTAGACGGGTCTAGCGGATACAATGAGCAGTTCTTC	CASSLDGSSGYNEQFF
TRBJ2-3	.	TRBV7-3	.	13	TGTGCCAGCAGCTCGGCGGTCACAGATACGCAGTATTTT	CASSSAVTDTQYF
TRBJ1-1	.	TRBV28	once	13	TGTGCCAGCAGTTCCTCGGCAGGCTTTGAAGCTTTCTTT	CASSSSAGFEAFF
TRBJ1-5	.	TRBV28	once	14	TGTGCCAGCACCATCCCCGAGGGTTCTTGGCCCCAGCATTTT	CASTIPEGSWPQHF
TRBJ2-1	.	TRBV19	.	18	TGTGCCAGTAGTTTTTCCCCCTCCCCCTCCCGCGCTGACAATGAGCAGTTCTTC	CASSFSPSPSRADNEQFF
TRBJ2-7	TRBD1	TRBV7-8	.	17	TGTGCCAGCAGCTTGACCCGCGGGGTGACAGGGGCCTACGAGCAGTACTTC	CASSLTRGVTGAYEQYF
TRBJ1-1	.	TRBV7-9	.	13	TGTGCCAGCAGCTTAGCCGGGAACACTGAAGCTTTCTTT	CASSLAGNTEAFF
TRBJ2-3	.	TRBV18	.	15	TGTGCCAGCTCACCACCCGGGGGCCACACAGATACGCAGTATTTT	CASSPPGGHTDTQYF
TRBJ2-7	.	TRBV27	.	14	TGTGCCAGCAGCCAACACAGGGATAGTACCGAGCAGTACTTC	CASSQHRDSTEQYF